This T cell receptor beta chain was obtained from a study of shared clonotypes between healthy human individuals. The wider study: Each donor's CD4 naive and CD4 memory cells filled three plates apiece, CD8 naive two, and CD8 memory one. Overall study results and limits: It was the non-shared clonotypes that had lower generation probabilities than clonotypes shared by all four donors. Limitation of the genetic and exposure-history diversity represented came from the few donors.

A note on this clone: What it recognizes is unknown.

Replicate sorted-subset PCRs were loaded with around 210 ng DNA, about 30,000 T cell genomes. TCRdb's copy holds only in-frame clones and misses some; the assay was immunoSEQ multiplex PCR. The table has around 1.6 million clones, approximately 98% seen once; the top ten hold roughly 0.45%. The CDR3 covers 16 residues. V gave up 2 bases and J gave up 1 base; unmatched junction bases: 7. From germline, CDR1 is MNHEY and CDR2 SVGAGI. This chain links TRBV6-5 with TRBJ1-1; 7 bases line up with TRBD1. Sequences were obtained from naive CD4+ T cells sorted from blood. Subset indicated: CD45RA+ positively selected. This TCR came from a man aged 25 to 45 in good health. The CDR3 is CASSYTQTGWNTEAFF. CDR3 nucleotide sequence: TGTGCCAGCAGTTACACCCAGACAGGGTGGAACACTGAAGCTTTCTTT.